What follows are 2 T cell receptor beta chains derived from one specimen sequenced in a study of cytomegalovirus exposure and HLA in healthy donors. 60 Vbeta and 13 Jbeta primers were used in PCR. Assay used: immunoSEQ multiplex PCR; TCRdb lists only in-frame clones, some missing. The repertoire holds roughly 100,000 clones, with around 70% as singletons. The specimen was PBMCs. The receptors derive from a man aged 40-49 years in good health and CMV-seropositive.

The rearrangement links TRBV6-1 to TRBJ2-3; possible D gene TRBD2, 6 bases. This CDR3 spans 15 amino acids. The germline CDR1 and CDR2 sequences are MNHNS and SASEGT. V lost 1 base and J lost 1, with 9 bases in between. Here the CDR3 DNA reads TGTGCCAGCAGTGAAGGGGACTTAGGCACAGATACGCAGTATTTT. It codes for CASSEGDLGTDTQYF.

The gene calls are TRBV2 and TRBJ1-5; D not certain. Germline values: CDR1 SNHLY, CDR2 FYNNEI. V was trimmed by 2 bases and J by 4 bases, leaving 9 bases between them. This CDR3 contains 14 residues. In DNA form, the CDR3 reads TGTGCCAGCAGTGAACTGGGCGGGAATCAGCCCCAGCATTTT. Protein product: CASSELGGNQPQHF.